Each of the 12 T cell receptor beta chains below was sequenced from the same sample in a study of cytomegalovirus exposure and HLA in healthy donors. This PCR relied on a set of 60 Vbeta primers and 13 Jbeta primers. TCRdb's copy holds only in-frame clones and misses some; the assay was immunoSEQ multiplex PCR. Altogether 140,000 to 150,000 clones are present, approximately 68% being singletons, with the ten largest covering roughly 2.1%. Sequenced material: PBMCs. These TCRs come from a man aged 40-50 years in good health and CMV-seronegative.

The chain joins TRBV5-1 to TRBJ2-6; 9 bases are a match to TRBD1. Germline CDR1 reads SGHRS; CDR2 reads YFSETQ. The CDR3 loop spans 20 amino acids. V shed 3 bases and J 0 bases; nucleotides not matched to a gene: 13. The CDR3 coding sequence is TGCGCCAGCAGCTCACGGGACAGGGTTCGTCTCCTCTCTGGGGCCAACGTCCTGACTTTC. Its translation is CASSSRDRVRLLSGANVLTF.

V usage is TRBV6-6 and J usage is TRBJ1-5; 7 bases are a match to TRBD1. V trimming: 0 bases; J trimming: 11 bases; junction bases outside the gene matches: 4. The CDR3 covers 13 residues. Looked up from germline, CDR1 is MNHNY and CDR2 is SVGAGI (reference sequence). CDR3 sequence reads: CASSYSPQGTQHF. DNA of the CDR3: TGTGCCAGCAGTTACTCCCCACAGGGGACCCAGCATTTT.

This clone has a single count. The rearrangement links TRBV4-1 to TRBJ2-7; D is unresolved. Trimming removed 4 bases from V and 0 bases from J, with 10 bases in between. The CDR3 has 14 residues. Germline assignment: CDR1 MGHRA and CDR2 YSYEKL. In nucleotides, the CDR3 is TGCGCCAGCAGCCCCCATATCGGCTCCTACGAGCAGTACTTC. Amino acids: CASSPHIGSYEQYF.

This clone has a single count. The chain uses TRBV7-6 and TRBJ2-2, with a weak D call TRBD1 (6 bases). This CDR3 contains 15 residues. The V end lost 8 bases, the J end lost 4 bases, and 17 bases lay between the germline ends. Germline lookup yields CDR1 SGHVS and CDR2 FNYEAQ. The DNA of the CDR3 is TGTGCCAGCCTAGGGGGAGCGAGACTCACCGGGGAGCTGTTTTTT. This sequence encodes CASLGGARLTGELFF.

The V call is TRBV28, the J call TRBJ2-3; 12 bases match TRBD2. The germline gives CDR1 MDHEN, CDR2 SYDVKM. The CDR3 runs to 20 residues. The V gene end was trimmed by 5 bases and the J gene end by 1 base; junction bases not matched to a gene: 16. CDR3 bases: TGTGCCAGCAGTCAAAATGGACTAGCGGGGTCCTTAAGAGGCACAGATACGCAGTATTTT. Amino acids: CASSQNGLAGSLRGTDTQYF. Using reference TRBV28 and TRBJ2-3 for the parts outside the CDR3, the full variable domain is DVKVTQSSRYLVKRTGEKVFLECVQDMDHENMFWYRQDPGLGLRLIYFSYDVKMKEKGDIPEGYSVSREKKERFSLILESASTNQTSMYLCASSQNGLAGSLRGTDTQYFGPGTRLTVL.

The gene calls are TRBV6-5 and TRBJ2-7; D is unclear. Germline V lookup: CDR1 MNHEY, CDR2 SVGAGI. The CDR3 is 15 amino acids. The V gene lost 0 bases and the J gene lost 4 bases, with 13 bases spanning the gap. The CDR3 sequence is CASSYSGQKLYEQYF. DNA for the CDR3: TGTGCCAGCAGTTACTCTGGGCAGAAGTTATACGAGCAGTACTTC.

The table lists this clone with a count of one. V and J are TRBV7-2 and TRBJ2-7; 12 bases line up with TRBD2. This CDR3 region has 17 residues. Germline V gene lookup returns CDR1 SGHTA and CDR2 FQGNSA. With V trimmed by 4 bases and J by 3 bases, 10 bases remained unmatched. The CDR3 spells CASSSRLAGVPIYEQYF. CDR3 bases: TGTGCCAGCAGCTCAAGACTAGCGGGAGTCCCCATCTACGAGCAGTACTTC.

The CDR3 DNA reads TGTGCCAGCAGCGTAGGACTAGCGGGGGGGCTTAGGCAGTATTTT. Amino acids: CASSVGLAGGLRQYF. The chain recombines TRBV9 with TRBJ2-3, with 14 positions matching TRBD2. Unmatched junction bases numbered 5, after V lost 0 bases and J lost 11 bases. Germline CDR1 and CDR2: SGDLS and YYNGEE. This CDR3 spans 15 amino acids.

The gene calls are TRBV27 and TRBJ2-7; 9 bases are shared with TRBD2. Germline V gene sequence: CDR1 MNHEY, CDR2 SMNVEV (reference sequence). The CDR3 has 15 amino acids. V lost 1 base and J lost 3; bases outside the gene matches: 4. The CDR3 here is CASSLFASGNYEQYF. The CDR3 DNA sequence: TGTGCCAGCAGTTTATTTGCTAGCGGGAACTACGAGCAGTACTTC.

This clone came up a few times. As DNA, the CDR3 is TGCGCCAGCAGCCGGGGGGAGACCCAGTACTTC. Its protein product is CASSRGETQYF. The chain is built from TRBV5-1 and TRBJ2-5; a weak D match, TRBD2 (6 bases). CDR1 SGHRS and CDR2 YFSETQ come from the germline V gene. V lost 4 bases and J lost 5, with 6 bases in between. The CDR3 runs 11 residues.

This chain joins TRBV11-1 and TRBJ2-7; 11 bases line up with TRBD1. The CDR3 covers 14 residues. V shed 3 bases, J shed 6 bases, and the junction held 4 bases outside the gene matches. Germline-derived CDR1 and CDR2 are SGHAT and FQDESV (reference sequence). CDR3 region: CASSFGTGGTEQYF. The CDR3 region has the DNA TGTGCCAGCAGCTTCGGGACAGGGGGTACCGAGCAGTACTTC.

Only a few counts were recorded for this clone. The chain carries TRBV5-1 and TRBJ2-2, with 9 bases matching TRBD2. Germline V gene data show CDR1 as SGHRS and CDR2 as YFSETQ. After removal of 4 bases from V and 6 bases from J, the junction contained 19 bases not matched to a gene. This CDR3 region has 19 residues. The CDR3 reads CASSVTGTSTGLPPGELFF. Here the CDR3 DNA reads TGCGCCAGCAGCGTAACCGGGACTAGCACTGGACTCCCTCCCGGGGAGCTGTTTTTT. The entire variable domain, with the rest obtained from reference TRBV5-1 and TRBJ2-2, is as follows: KAGVTQTPRYLIKTRGQQVTLSCSPISGHRSVSWYQQTPGQGLQFLFEYFSETQRNKGNFPGRFSGRQFSNSRSEMNVSTLELGDSALYLCASSVTGTSTGLPPGELFFGEGSRLTVL.